This is a list of T cell receptor beta chains from one sample in a study of T cell repertoires in cytomegalovirus infection. These receptors' antigens are unknown. MiXCR was run by TCRdb on the reads, yielding one entry per CDR3 protein. The profile covers approximately 56,000 distinct CDR3 sequences, with roughly a fifth appearing a single time and over 75% taken by the ten largest. Sample: CD8+ T cells from cultured PBMCs, taken from culture after CMV antigen stimulation. These receptors were obtained from a human donor in good health (CMV status not recorded). Some clones in this sample may be carry-over from other donors' samples. Both conserved end residues are part of each CDR3. The D gene is left open where the match is weak. Size tells how often a clone was seen (once, few, many) or the class of an expanded clone, and some rows leave it out.

j_gene | d_gene | v_gene | abundance | CDR3aa | CDR3nt
TRBJ2-6 | NA | TRBV7-9 | few | CASSPEGVYSGANVLTF | TGTGCCAGCAGCCCCGAGGGTGTGTACTCTGGGGCCAACGTCCTGACTTTC
TRBJ2-2 | NA | TRBV12-3/TRBV12-4 | NA | CASRFSTGELFF | TGTGCCAGCAGGTTCAGTACCGGGGAGCTGTTTTTT
TRBJ1-5 | NA | TRBV6-2/TRBV6-3 | NA | CASSYVAGEGNQPQHF | TGTGCCAGCAGTTACGTTGCGGGGGAAGGCAATCAGCCCCAGCATTTT
TRBJ1-5 | NA | TRBV28 | few | CASSLRGGDFSNQPQHF | TGTGCCAGCAGTTTACGAGGGGGAGACTTTAGCAATCAGCCCCAGCATTTT
TRBJ2-1 | NA | TRBV6-6 | NA | CASSFRDPYNEQFF | TGTGCCAGCAGTTTCCGGGACCCCTACAATGAGCAGTTCTTC
TRBJ2-7 | TRBD2 | TRBV7-2 | NA | CARSNAGTSDEQYF | TGTGCCAGAAGCAATGCCGGGACTAGCGACGAGCAGTACTTC
TRBJ1-2 | NA | TRBV12-3/TRBV12-4 | NA | CASSSAGGYTF | TGTGCCAGCAGTTCTGCCGGTGGCTACACCTTC
TRBJ2-1 | NA | TRBV11-2 | NA | CASSLEISGNEQFF | TGTGCCAGCAGCTTAGAGATTTCGGGGAATGAGCAGTTCTTC
TRBJ2-1 | TRBD1 | TRBV19 | few | CASRGQGANNEQFF | TGTGCCAGTAGGGGACAGGGGGCGAACAATGAGCAGTTCTTC
TRBJ2-5 | NA | TRBV7-9 | NA | CASSLGVRGQYF | TGTGCCAGCAGCTTAGGGGTGAGGGGCCAGTACTTC
TRBJ2-7 | TRBD2 | TRBV13 | NA | CASSIAGLRRGEQYF | TGTGCCAGCAGCATAGCGGGACTCCGGAGGGGCGAGCAGTACTTC
TRBJ2-3 | TRBD2 | TRBV11-2 | few | CASSYETQVAGGADTQYF | TGTGCCAGCAGTTACGAAACCCAAGTGGCGGGGGGGGCAGATACGCAGTATTTT
TRBJ2-7 | NA | TRBV6-2/TRBV6-3 | NA | CASSYPTGSEEQYF | TGTGCCAGCAGTTACCCTACAGGGTCTGAGGAGCAGTACTTC
TRBJ1-1 | TRBD1 | TRBV19 | NA | CAIQTGGNTEAFF | TGTGCCATCCAGACAGGGGGCAACACTGAAGCTTTCTTT
TRBJ2-7 | NA | TRBV7-2 | NA | CASSLVGAGSYEQYF | TGTGCCAGCAGCTTAGTCGGGGCCGGCTCCTACGAGCAGTACTTC
TRBJ1-2 | NA | TRBV12-3/TRBV12-4 | NA | CASSPGTDPNYGYTF | TGTGCCAGCAGTCCCGGGACGGATCCTAACTATGGCTACACCTTC
TRBJ2-5 | NA | TRBV12-3/TRBV12-4 | NA | CASSYNPIAQYF | TGTGCCAGCAGTTATAACCCCATTGCCCAGTACTTC
TRBJ2-2 | TRBD1 | TRBV7-3 | many | CASSRGQGRAGELFF | TGTGCCAGCAGCCGCGGACAGGGGAGGGCCGGGGAGCTGTTTTTT
TRBJ2-1 | NA | TRBV7-6 | NA | CASSLAGGYNEQFF | TGTGCCAGCAGCTTAGCGGGCGGCTACAATGAGCAGTTCTTC
TRBJ2-7 | TRBD1 | TRBV5-1 | few | CASSFYPGQGYEQYF | TGCGCCAGCAGCTTCTACCCGGGACAGGGCTACGAGCAGTACTTC
TRBJ2-7 | TRBD1 | TRBV11-2 | few | CASSPRTGAYEQYF | TGTGCCAGCAGCCCCCGGACAGGGGCCTACGAGCAGTACTTC
TRBJ2-7 | TRBD1 | TRBV11-2 | few | CASKRQGSYEQYF | TGTGCCAGCAAACGACAGGGTAGTTACGAGCAGTACTTC
TRBJ2-3 | NA | TRBV4-3 | few | CASSQAPGTDTQYF | TGCGCCAGCAGCCAAGCTCCAGGGACAGATACGCAGTATTTT
TRBJ2-7 | TRBD1 | TRBV7-2 | NA | CASSLARGQGVLLSYEQYF | TGTGCCAGCAGCTTAGCGAGGGGACAGGGAGTTTTATTGTCCTACGAGCAGTACTTC
TRBJ2-7 | NA | TRBV7-6 | few | CASSSDRLSYEQYF | TGTGCCAGCAGCTCAGACAGGCTATCCTACGAGCAGTACTTC
TRBJ1-2 | TRBD1 | TRBV7-2 | many | CASSRGQGGGYGYTF | TGTGCCAGCAGCCGTGGACAGGGTGGGGGCTATGGCTACACCTTC
TRBJ1-5 | NA | TRBV5-6 | NA | CASSLALQGPNQPQHF | TGTGCCAGCAGCTTGGCTTTGCAGGGCCCGAATCAGCCCCAGCATTTT